The T cell receptor (beta chain) under discussion was sequenced for a study of T cell clusters in autoimmune cytopenias. The CDR3 contains 16 residues. Germline lookup yields CDR1 SGHAT and CDR2 FQNNGV. TRB rearrangements were amplified by touch-down multiplex PCR with mixed TRB-A/B primers. TCRdb reprocessed the multiplex PCR reads and keeps a single row for each CDR3 protein, giving no DNA. The sample table includes nearly 15,000 distinct CDR3 sequences. TRB amplification used 250 ng of peripheral blood genomic DNA. These data are also associated with another study on T cell repertoires in aging, cancer and after chemotherapy. This second study notes: Over several months to years, re-sampled healthy donor repertoires clearly shared clones. Compared with age-matched healthy donors, untreated hematological or solid cancer patients showed higher blood TCR clonality. In cancer patients, declining TCR diversity with age involved lost richness and lost evenness.

Sequences were obtained from peripheral blood. The clonotype comes from a human donor in good health. This chain links TRBV11-2 with TRBJ2-3; TCRdb proposes TRBD1, but this gene call is untestable without DNA. The CDR3 loop is CASSSAGAVSTDTQYF.